This entry describes one T cell receptor beta chain. The source of the sample is a study of T cell responses to AZD1222 COVID-19 vaccine. Sequencing used immunoSEQ multiplex PCR; TCRdb keeps in-frame clones, though not all of them. The table has about 68,000 clones, 80% to 85% seen once. The sequence was obtained from an adult in good health. Here the sequenced sample was peripheral blood, taken on day 0 of AZD1222 vaccination.

CDR3 in DNA: TGTGCCAGCAGCCCAGGGTACTACGAGCAGTACTTC. The encoded protein is CASSPGYYEQYF. The chain has TRBV3-1 (or the pseudogene TRBV3-2) and TRBJ2-7; the D gene is possibly TRBD1 (5 bases). The germline gives CDR1 LGHDT, CDR2 YNNKEL (reference sequence). Deletions cut 4 bases from V and 3 bases from J, with 7 bases between. CDR3 length: 12 amino acids.